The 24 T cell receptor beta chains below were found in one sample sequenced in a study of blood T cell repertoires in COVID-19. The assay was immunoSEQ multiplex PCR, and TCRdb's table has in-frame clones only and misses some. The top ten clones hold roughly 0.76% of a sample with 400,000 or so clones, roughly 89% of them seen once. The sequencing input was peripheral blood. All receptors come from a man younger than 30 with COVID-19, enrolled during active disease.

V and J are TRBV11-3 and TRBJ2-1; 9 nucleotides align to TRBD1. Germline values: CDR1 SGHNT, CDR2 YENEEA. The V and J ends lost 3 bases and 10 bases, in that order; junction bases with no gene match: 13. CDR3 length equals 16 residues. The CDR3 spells CASSLGQGAGGSEQFF. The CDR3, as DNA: TGTGCCAGCAGCTTGGGACAGGGAGCGGGCGGCTCCGAGCAGTTCTTC.

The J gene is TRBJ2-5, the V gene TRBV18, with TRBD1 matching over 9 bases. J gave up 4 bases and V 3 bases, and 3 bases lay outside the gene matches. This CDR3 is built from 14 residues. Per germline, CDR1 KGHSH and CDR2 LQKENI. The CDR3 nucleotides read TGTGCCAGCTCACCGTCGACAGGGGGAGAGACCCAGTACTTC. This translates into CASSPSTGGETQYF.

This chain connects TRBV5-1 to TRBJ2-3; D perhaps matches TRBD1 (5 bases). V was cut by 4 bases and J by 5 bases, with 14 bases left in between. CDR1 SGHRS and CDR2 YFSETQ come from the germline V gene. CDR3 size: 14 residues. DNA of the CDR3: TGCGCCAGCAGCCCCACCCAGGGTAGAGATACGCAGTATTTT. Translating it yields CASSPTQGRDTQYF. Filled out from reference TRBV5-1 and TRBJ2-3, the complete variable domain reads KAGVTQTPRYLIKTRGQQVTLSCSPISGHRSVSWYQQTPGQGLQFLFEYFSETQRNKGNFPGRFSGRQFSNSRSEMNVSTLELGDSALYLCASSPTQGRDTQYFGPGTRLTVL.

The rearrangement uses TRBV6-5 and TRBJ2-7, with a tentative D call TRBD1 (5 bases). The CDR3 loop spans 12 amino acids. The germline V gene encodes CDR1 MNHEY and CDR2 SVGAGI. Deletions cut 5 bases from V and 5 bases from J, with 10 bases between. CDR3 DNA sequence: TGTGCCAGCAGTCCTAGACAGAACGAGCAGTACTTC. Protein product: CASSPRQNEQYF.

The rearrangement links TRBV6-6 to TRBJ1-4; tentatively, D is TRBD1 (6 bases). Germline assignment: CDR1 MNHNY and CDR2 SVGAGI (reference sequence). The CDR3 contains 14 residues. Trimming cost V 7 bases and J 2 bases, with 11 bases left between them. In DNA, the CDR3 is TGTGCCAGCAATCGACAGGATACTAATGAAAAACTGTTTTTT. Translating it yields CASNRQDTNEKLFF.

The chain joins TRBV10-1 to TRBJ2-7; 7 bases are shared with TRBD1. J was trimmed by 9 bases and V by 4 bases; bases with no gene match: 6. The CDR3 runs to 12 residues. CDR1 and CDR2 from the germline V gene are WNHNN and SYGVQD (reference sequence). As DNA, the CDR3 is TGCGCCAGCAGTGGGGGGACAGTTGGGCAGTACTTC. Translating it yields CASSGGTVGQYF.

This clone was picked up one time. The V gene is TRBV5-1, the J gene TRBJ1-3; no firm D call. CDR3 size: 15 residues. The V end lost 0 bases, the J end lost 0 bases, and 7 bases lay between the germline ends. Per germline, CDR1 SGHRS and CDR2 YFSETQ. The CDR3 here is CASSLDGTSGNTIYF. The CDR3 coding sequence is TGCGCCAGCAGCTTGGACGGTACCTCTGGAAACACCATATATTTT.

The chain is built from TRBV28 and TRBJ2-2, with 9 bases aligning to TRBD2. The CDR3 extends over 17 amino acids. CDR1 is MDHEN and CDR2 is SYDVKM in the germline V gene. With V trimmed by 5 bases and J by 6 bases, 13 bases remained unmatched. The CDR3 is CASSPGGSGGAAGELFF. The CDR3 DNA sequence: TGTGCCAGCAGTCCCGGGGGTAGCGGGGGAGCAGCCGGGGAGCTGTTTTTT.

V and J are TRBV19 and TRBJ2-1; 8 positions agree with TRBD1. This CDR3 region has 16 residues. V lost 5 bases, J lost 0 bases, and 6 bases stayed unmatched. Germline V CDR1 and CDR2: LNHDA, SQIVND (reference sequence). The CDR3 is CASSGFQGASYNEQFF. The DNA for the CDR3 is TGTGCCAGTAGTGGCTTTCAGGGGGCCTCCTACAATGAGCAGTTCTTC.

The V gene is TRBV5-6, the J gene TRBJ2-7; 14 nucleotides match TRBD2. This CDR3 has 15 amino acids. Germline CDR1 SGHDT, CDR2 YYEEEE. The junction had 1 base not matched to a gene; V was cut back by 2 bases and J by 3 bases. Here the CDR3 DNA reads TGTGCCAGCAGCTTAGGGACTAGCGGGGGCTACGAGCAGTACTTC. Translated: CASSLGTSGGYEQYF.

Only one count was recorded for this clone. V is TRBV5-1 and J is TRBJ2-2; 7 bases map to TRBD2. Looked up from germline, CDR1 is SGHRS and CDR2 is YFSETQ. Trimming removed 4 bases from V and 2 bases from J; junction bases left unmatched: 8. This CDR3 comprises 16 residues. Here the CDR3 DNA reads TGCGCCAGCAGCATCTCTAGCGGACATAACACCGGGGAGCTGTTTTTT. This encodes CASSISSGHNTGELFF.

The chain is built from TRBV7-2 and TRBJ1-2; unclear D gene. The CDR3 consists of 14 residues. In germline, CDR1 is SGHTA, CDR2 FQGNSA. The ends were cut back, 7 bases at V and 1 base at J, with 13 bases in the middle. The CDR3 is CASTLTADNYGYTF. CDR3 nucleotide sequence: TGTGCCAGCACACTTACCGCGGATAACTATGGCTACACCTTC. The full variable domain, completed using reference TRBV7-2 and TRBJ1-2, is GAGVSQSPSNKVTEKGKDVELRCDPISGHTALYWYRQSLGQGLEFLIYFQGNSAPDKSGLPSDRFSAERTGGSVSTLTIQRTQQEDSAVYLCASTLTADNYGYTFGSGTRLTVV.

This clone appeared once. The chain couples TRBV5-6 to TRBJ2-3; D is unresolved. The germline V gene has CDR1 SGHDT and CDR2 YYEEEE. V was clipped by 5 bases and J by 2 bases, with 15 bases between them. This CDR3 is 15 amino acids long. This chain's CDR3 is CASRPARTNTDTQYF. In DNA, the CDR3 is TGTGCCAGCAGACCCGCTAGAACGAACACAGATACGCAGTATTTT.

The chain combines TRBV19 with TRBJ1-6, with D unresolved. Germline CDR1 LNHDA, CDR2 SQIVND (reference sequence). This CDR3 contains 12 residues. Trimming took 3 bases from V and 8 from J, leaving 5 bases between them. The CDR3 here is CASSMNYSPLHF. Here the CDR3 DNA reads TGTGCCAGTAGTATGAACTATTCACCCCTCCACTTT.

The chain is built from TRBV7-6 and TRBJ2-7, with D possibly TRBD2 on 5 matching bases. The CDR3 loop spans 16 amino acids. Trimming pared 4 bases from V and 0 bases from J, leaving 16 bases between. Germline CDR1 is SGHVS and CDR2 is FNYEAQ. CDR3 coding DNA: TGTGCCAGCAGCTCCCGAGCCGGGGATAGCTCCTACGAGCAGTACTTC. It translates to CASSSRAGDSSYEQYF.

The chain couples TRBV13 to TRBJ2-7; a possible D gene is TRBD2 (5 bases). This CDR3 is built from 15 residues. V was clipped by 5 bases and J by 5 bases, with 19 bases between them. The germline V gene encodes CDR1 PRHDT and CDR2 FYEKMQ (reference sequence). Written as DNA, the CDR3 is TGTGCCAGCAGCCCCGGCGTTGCGGGTTTGGACGAGCAGTACTTC. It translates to CASSPGVAGLDEQYF. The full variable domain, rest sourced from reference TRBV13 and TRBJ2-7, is AAGVIQSPRHLIKEKRETATLKCYPIPRHDTVYWYQQGPGQDPQFLISFYEKMQSDKGSIPDRFSAQQFSDYHSELNMSSLELGDSALYFCASSPGVAGLDEQYFGPGTRLTVT.

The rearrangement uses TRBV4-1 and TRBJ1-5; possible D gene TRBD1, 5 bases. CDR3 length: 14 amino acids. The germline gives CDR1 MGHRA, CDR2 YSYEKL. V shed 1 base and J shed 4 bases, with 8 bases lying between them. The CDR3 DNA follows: TGCGCCAGCAGCCAAGGACAGAGAAATCAGCCCCAGCATTTT. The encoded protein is CASSQGQRNQPQHF.

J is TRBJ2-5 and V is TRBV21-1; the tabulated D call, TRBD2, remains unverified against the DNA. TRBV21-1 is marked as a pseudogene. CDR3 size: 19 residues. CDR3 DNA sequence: TGTGCCAGCAGCACCCGGACTAGCGCCGTAAATGGGTTCCAAGAGACCCAGTACTTC. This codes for CASSTRTSAVNGFQETQYF.

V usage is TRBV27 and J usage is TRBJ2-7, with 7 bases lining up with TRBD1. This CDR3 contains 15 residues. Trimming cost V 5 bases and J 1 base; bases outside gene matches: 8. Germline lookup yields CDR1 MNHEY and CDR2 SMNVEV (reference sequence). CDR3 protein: CASSGIYRGSYEQYF. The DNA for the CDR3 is TGTGCCAGCAGTGGGATTTACAGGGGATCCTACGAGCAGTACTTC.

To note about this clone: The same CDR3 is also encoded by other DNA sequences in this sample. CDR3 residues: CASSFGGDTEAFF. CDR3 DNA sequence: TGTGCCAGCAGTTTTGGTGGAGACACTGAAGCTTTCTTT. The chain is built from TRBV3-1 (or the pseudogene TRBV3-2) and TRBJ1-1; D remains unclear. The length of the CDR3 is 13 residues. Germline V lookup: CDR1 LGHDT, CDR2 YNNKEL (reference sequence). V lost 6 bases and J lost 3, with 11 bases in between.

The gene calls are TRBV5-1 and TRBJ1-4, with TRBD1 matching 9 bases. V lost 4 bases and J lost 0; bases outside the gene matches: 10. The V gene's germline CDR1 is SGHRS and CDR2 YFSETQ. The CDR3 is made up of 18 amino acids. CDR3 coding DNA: TGCGCCAGCAGCCTAACAGGGGGCCAAATCTCAACTAATGAAAAACTGTTTTTT. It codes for CASSLTGGQISTNEKLFF.

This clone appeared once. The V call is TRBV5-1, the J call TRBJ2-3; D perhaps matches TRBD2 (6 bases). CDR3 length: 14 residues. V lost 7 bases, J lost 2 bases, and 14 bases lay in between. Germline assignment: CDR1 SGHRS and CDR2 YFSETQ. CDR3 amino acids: CASGPGLNTDTQYF. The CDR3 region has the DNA TGCGCCAGCGGACCGGGACTTAACACAGATACGCAGTATTTT.

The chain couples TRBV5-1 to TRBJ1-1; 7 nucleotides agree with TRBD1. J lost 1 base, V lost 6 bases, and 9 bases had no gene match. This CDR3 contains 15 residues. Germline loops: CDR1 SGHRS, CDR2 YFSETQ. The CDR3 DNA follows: TGCGCCAGCACCCAGACAGGGAATGGGAACACTGAAGCTTTCTTT. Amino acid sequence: CASTQTGNGNTEAFF.

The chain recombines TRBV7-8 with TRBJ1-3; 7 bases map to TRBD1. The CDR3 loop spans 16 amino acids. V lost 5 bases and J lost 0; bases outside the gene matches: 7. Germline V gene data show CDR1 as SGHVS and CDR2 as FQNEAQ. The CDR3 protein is CASSPRQGNSGNTIYF. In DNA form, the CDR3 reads TGTGCCAGCAGCCCCCGACAGGGAAACTCTGGAAACACCATATATTTT.